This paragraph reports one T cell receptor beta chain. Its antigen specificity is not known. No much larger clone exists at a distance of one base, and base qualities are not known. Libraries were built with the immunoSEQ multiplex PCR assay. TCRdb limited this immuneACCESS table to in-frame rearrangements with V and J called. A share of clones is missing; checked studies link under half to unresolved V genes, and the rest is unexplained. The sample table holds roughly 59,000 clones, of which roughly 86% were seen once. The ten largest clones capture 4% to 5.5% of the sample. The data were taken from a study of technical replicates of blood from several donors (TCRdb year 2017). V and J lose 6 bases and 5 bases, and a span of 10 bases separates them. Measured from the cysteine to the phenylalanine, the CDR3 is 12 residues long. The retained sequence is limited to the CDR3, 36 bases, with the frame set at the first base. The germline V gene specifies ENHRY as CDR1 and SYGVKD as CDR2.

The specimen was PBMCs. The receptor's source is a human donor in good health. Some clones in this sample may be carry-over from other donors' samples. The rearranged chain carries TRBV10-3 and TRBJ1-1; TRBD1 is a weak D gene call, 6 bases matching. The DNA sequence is TGTGCCATCAGCCTACAGGGTACTGAAGCTTTCTTT. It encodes CAISLQGTEAFF.